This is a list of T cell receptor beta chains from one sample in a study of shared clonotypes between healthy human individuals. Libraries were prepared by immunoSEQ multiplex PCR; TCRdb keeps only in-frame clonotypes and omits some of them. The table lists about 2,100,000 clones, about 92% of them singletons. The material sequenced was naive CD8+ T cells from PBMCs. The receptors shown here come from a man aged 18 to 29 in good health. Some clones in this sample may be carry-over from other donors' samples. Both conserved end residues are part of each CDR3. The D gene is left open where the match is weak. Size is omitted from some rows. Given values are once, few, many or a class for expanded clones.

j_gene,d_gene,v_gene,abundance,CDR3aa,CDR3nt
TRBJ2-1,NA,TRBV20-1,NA,CTGGQYNEQFF,TGCACCGGAGGGCAGTACAATGAGCAGTTCTTC
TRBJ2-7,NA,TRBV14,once,CASSRGPRNYEQYF,TGTGCCAGCAGCCGGGGGCCCCGAAACTACGAGCAGTACTTC
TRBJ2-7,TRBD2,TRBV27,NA,CASSSVGEGRSYEQYF,TGTGCCAGCAGTTCCGTGGGGGAGGGCCGCTCCTACGAGCAGTACTTC
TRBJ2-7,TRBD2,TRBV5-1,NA,CASSPEREVAYEQYF,TGCGCCAGCAGCCCGGAGCGGGAGGTCGCCTACGAGCAGTACTTC
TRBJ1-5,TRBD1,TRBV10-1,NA,CASSESFTGGNQPQHF,TGCGCCAGCAGTGAGTCGTTTACAGGGGGGAATCAGCCCCAGCATTTT
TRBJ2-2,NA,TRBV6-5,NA,CASSFLASNTGELFF,TGTGCCAGCAGTTTCTTAGCGTCGAACACCGGGGAGCTGTTTTTT
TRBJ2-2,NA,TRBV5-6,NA,CASSFDGELFF,TGTGCCAGCAGCTTCGACGGGGAGCTGTTTTTT
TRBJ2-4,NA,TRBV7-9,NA,CASSTIQEVGNIQYF,TGTGCCAGCAGCACCATCCAAGAGGTCGGAAACATTCAGTACTTC
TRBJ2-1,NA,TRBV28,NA,CASSFRASYNEQFF,TGTGCCAGCAGTTTCCGGGCCTCCTACAATGAGCAGTTCTTC
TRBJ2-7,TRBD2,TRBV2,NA,CASTGLVREGLYEQYF,TGTGCCAGCACGGGACTAGTGCGTGAAGGGCTCTACGAGCAGTACTTC
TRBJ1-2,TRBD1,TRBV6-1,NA,CASRETGGVYGYTF,TGTGCCAGCAGGGAAACAGGGGGCGTTTATGGCTACACCTTC
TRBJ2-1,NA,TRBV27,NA,CASSSTQGTLSNEQFF,TGTGCCAGCAGTTCCACGCAGGGGACCCTAAGCAATGAGCAGTTCTTC